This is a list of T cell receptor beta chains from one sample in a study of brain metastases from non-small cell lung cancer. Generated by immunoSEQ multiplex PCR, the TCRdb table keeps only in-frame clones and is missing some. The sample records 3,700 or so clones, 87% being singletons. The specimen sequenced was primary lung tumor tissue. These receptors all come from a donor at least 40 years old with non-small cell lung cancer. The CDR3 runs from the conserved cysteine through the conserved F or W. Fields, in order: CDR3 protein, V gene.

cdr3_aa: CASSLKAGSNTGELFF
v_call: TRBV7-6

cdr3_aa: CASSLGQGNTGELFF
v_call: TRBV11-3

cdr3_aa: CASSSERVRRNTGELFF
v_call: TRBV5-6

cdr3_aa: CASRGEAYEQYF
v_call: TRBV5-8

cdr3_aa: CASSLEVATQETQYF
v_call: TRBV5-5

cdr3_aa: CASSPEGDSRYQETQYF
v_call: TRBV18

cdr3_aa: CASSSQGNDSPLHF
v_call: TRBV7-8

cdr3_aa: CASSVVRTGVTDTQYF
v_call: TRBV9

cdr3_aa: CASSLQVNSYNEQFF
v_call: TRBV14

cdr3_aa: CASSSGILAFF
v_call: TRBV12-3/TRBV12-4

cdr3_aa: CASTQTPDNSPLHF
v_call: TRBV6-5

cdr3_aa: CASSDKGLLPYEQYF
v_call: TRBV6-1

cdr3_aa: CASSLGVPPDEQYF
v_call: TRBV27

cdr3_aa: CASSLGQGAFYGYTF
v_call: TRBV5-8

cdr3_aa: CASISRATNEQFF
v_call: TRBV14

cdr3_aa: CASSVAGSPQFF
v_call: TRBV9